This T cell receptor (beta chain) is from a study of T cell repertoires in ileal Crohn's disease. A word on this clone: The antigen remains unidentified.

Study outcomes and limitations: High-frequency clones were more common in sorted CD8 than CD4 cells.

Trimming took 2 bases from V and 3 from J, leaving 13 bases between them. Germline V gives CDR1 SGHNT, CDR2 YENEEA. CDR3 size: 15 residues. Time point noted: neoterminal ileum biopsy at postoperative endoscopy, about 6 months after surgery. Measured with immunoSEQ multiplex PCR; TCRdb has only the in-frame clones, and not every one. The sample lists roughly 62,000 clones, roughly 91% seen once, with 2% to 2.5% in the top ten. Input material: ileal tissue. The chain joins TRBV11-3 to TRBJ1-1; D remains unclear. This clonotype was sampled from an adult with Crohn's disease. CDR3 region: CASSLTVASYTEAFF. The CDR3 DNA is TGTGCCAGCAGCTTAACCGTGGCTTCTTACACTGAAGCTTTCTTT. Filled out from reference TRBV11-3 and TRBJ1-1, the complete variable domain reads EAGVVQSPRYKIIEKKQPVAFWCNPISGHNTLYWYLQNLGQGPELLIRYENEEAVDDSQLPKDRFSAERLKGVDSTLKIQPAELGDSAVYLCASSLTVASYTEAFFGQGTRLTVV.